The following is a T cell receptor (beta chain) sequence with its context. Its cognate antigen has yet to be identified. One base away there is no much larger clone; base qualities are not given. These data are taken from a study of OX40 agonist ivuxolimab in advanced cancers. Looking at the study overall: Ivuxolimab was a fully human IgG2 agonistic monoclonal antibody targeting the costimulatory receptor OX40 (CD134). Among the roughly 50 dose-escalation patients, approximately 20 had hepatocellular carcinoma, 15 or so melanoma, 9 renal cell carcinoma and 9 head and neck cancer. Intravenous ivuxolimab was administered to patients every 2 weeks at six dose levels: 0.01, 0.1, 0.3, 1.5, 3 and 10 mg/kg. Prior anti-PD-1, anti-PD-L1 or anti-CTLA-4 therapy was permitted, and approximately 39% of dose-escalation patients had received checkpoint inhibitors. In the dose-escalation cohort, around four fifths of patients were male, and the mean age was approximately 64 years, with a range of about 20 to 79. The paper reports the monotherapy dose-escalation portion (N of about 56 patients) of the phase I ivuxolimab trial. Partial responses were achieved by three dose-escalation patients, of whom one had hepatocellular carcinoma and two had cutaneous melanoma. The purpose of peripheral TCRbeta sequencing was to test whether ivuxolimab changed TCR sequence diversity and led to clonal T-cell expansion. Study-level results and caveats: Low levels of normalized T-cell clonal expansion were also seen in some patients who did not respond. At doses of 0.1 to 3.0 mg/kg, clonal expansion of both CD4+ and CD8+ T cells in blood was seen between baseline and week 6. In the 0.1-3.0 mg/kg groups, partial responders were among the patients with the lowest normalized peripheral clonal expansion, particularly in CD8+ T cells. After ivuxolimab, CD8+ T cells had more expanded clones than CD4+ T cells on average. The antigen specificity of the peripheral T cells that underwent clonal expansion was not determined.

Patients with autoimmune disease history or receiving systemic immunosuppression were excluded from the trial. In every dose cohort, peripheral blood was drawn for TCR sequencing at baseline, cycle 4 day 1, and cycle 7 day 1. The samples were taken from a phase I, first-in-human, multicenter, open-label dose-escalation trial of ivuxolimab. Adults with locally advanced or metastatic head and neck squamous cell, hepatocellular, melanoma or renal cell carcinoma were enrolled in the trial. Before TCR sequencing, CD4+ T cells and CD8+ T cells were sorted from peripheral blood as separate populations. CDR1 is given as MNHNS and CDR2 as SASEGT, both from the germline V gene. Trimming costs V 10 bases and J 0 bases, and their ends lie 15 bases apart. From the cysteine through the phenylalanine, the CDR3 covers 14 amino acids. Of the read, only the CDR3 DNA is kept; its 42 bases are in frame from base 1. For sequencing of the TCRbeta CDR3 region, genomic DNA was extracted from the sorted cells. The immunoSEQ Assay was used for sequencing of TCRbeta CDR3 regions. Held by TCRdb, this immuneACCESS table contains in-frame sequences only and omits some clones. Under half of the omission traces to an unresolved V gene where checked; the cause of the rest is unknown. This sample has 65,000 to 95,000 clones in its table, and 91% of those were observed once. 7.1% of the sample comes from the top ten.

The sequence came from an adult with an advanced solid tumor such as melanoma, head and neck, liver or kidney cancer. The sequenced sample was CD4+ or CD8+ T cells sorted from blood, obtained in a trial of the OX40 agonist ivuxolimab. The rearrangement joined TRBV6-1 to TRBJ1-2; the D gene is not confidently resolved. CDR3 loop: CATNGAPPNYGYTF. The DNA sequence is TGTGCCACGAACGGCGCACCTCCTAACTATGGCTACACCTTC.